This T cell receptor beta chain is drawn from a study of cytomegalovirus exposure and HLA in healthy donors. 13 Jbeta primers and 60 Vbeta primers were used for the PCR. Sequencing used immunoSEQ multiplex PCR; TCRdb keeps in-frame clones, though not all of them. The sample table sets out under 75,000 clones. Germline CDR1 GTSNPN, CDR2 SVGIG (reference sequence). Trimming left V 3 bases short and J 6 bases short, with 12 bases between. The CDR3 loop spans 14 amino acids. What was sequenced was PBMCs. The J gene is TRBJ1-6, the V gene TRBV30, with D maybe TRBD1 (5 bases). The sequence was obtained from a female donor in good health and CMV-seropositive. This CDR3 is CAWRTGSGNSPLHF. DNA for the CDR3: TGTGCCTGGAGAACAGGCTCTGGTAATTCACCCCTCCACTTT.